This passage covers 7 T cell receptor beta chains from one sample sequenced in a study of identifying expanded T cells in peripheral blood. TCRdb's copy holds only in-frame clones and misses some; the assay was immunoSEQ multiplex PCR. The sample lists about 86,000 clones, around 83% occurring once. Sequencing used blood. Every receptor here comes from a person aged 18-70 years in good health.

V is TRBV6-1 and J is TRBJ2-5; D possibly matches TRBD1 or TRBD2 (5 bases each). Trimming took off 7 bases at V and 5 bases at J, with 17 bases between the two ends. Germline CDR1 and CDR2: MNHNS and SASEGT. The length of the CDR3 is 14 residues. The CDR3 is CASTGTYSGETQYF. The CDR3, as DNA: TGTGCCAGCACCGGGACCTACTCGGGGGAGACCCAGTACTTC.

The chain carries TRBV11-2 and TRBJ1-2; D perhaps matches TRBD1 (5 bases). Germline assignment: CDR1 SGHAT and CDR2 FQNNGV. The CDR3 contains 13 residues. V lost 1 base to trimming and J lost 7 bases, with 10 bases between them. CDR3: CASSLGGSGGYTF. The CDR3 nucleotides read TGTGCCAGCAGCTTAGGGGGGTCAGGTGGCTACACCTTC. The variable domain in full, with the rest retrieved from reference TRBV11-2 and TRBJ1-2, is EAGVAQSPRYKIIEKRQSVAFWCNPISGHATLYWYQQILGQGPKLLIQFQNNGVVDDSQLPKDRFSAERLKGVDSTLKIQPAKLEDSAVYLCASSLGGSGGYTFGSGTRLTVV.

V gene TRBV4-1 combines with J gene TRBJ2-5, with 9 bases lining up with TRBD1. The CDR3 sequence is 16 residues long. V shed 2 bases and J 3 bases; nucleotides not matched to a gene: 7. From germline, CDR1 is MGHRA and CDR2 YSYEKL. The CDR3 loop is CASSQKEGQGEETQYF. CDR3 DNA sequence: TGCGCCAGCAGCCAAAAAGAGGGACAGGGTGAAGAGACCCAGTACTTC.

The J gene is TRBJ2-2, the V gene TRBV4-2; 9 bases map to TRBD1. Germline V CDR1 and CDR2: LGHNA, YNFKEQ. The CDR3 totals 20 residues. Trimming at V came to 4 bases and at J to 2 bases, leaving 17 bases not matched to a gene. The CDR3 bases are TGTGCCAGCAGCCCAGGGCAGGGACAGGGTTTAAGGGGTAACACCGGGGAGCTGTTTTTT. It translates to CASSPGQGQGLRGNTGELFF.

The V call is TRBV2, the J call TRBJ1-1, with 8 bases fitting TRBD1. This CDR3 has 14 amino acids. Germline CDR1 SNHLY, CDR2 FYNNEI. With V trimmed by 6 bases and J by 11 bases, 14 bases remained unmatched. CDR3 nucleotide sequence: TGTGCCAGCAGCCCCCAGGGGGCGACCTCTTTGGCTTTCTTT. This translates into CASSPQGATSLAFF.

This chain uses TRBV19 with TRBJ2-6; 7 bases match TRBD1. V was clipped by 7 bases and J by 2 bases; unmatched bases: 14. This CDR3 region has 18 residues. Germline V CDR1 and CDR2: LNHDA, SQIVND (reference sequence). CDR3 region: CASTLGQAYFTGANVLTF. CDR3 sequence (DNA): TGTGCCAGTACACTCGGACAGGCTTACTTTACTGGGGCCAACGTCCTGACTTTC.

This chain links TRBV15 with TRBJ2-3; possible D gene TRBD2, 5 bases. The CDR3 consists of 13 residues. Germline assignment: CDR1 LNHNV and CDR2 YYDKDF (reference sequence). V lost 1 base, J lost 5 bases, and 7 bases lay in between. The CDR3 bases are TGTGCCACCAGCAGAGTCCGGGGAGATACGCAGTATTTT. It translates to CATSRVRGDTQYF. Complete variable domain (other parts from reference TRBV15 and TRBJ2-3): DAMVIQNPRYQVTQFGKPVTLSCSQTLNHNVMYWYQQKSSQAPKLLFHYYDKDFNNEADTPDNFQSRRPNTSFCFLDIRSPGLGDTAMYLCATSRVRGDTQYFGPGTRLTVL.